This T cell receptor (beta chain) comes out of a study of blood T cells in healthy people across ages (dated by TCRdb to between 2015 and 2016). Concerning the study at large: Template switching captured roughly one uniquely barcoded TCR beta cDNA molecule per two T cells in model experiments. Using deep sequencing normalized with unique cDNA molecular identifiers, the study measured how TCR beta repertoire diversity changes with age. For two donors (one aged 18 to 30 and one aged 80 or older), the study analyzed two additional independent replicas of 1 million unique cDNA reads from the same blood draw. To avoid experimental bias, donors of different ages were randomly spread across the sequencing lanes. The donors were split into four age groups: young (average about 15 years), middle-aged (more than 35), aged (about 56) and long-lived (roughly 80).

Systemically healthy Caucasian individuals from Russia, 35 to 50 in total and aged roughly 6 to 100 years, were included as donors. Ten milliliters of peripheral blood were collected from each donor into EDTA-treated Vacutainer tubes. Ficoll-Paque density-gradient centrifugation was used to isolate PBMCs, with at least 7 million per sample. Trizol reagent was used to extract total RNA from PBMCs, with at least 5 micrograms per sample. Naive CD45RAhigh/CD27high T cell percentages were measured by flow cytometry on a PBMC aliquot from every donor. The CDR3 measures 12 amino acids from cysteine to phenylalanine. The only DNA kept is the CDR3, 36 bases in frame from the first base. V gives up 6 bases and J gives up 6 bases, and the segment between their germline ends measures 12 bases. General conclusions and limits of the study: Compared with the aged group, the long-lived group had more naive CD4+ T cells, fewer expanded clones and increased TCR diversity, suggesting age selection. Donor CMV infection status was unknown, potentially confounding age-related changes in expanded clonotypes. Estimates of total diversity based on one million sequenced T cells were considered lower bounds and underestimates. The percentage of naive T cells measured by flow cytometry correlated strongly with observed TCR beta diversity. As age increased, observed TCR beta diversity per million T cells dropped in a roughly linear way, and a significant reduction was already evident by age 40. Bulk unsorted PBMC profiling prevented conclusive comparison of naive and antigen-experienced compartments.

Libraries were constructed by 5' RACE. Instrument on record: Illumina HiSeq 2500. A second PCR of 7 to 11 cycles was run with a J-beta primer mix and a sample-barcoded 5' primer. A template-switch 5' adaptor carrying 12 random nucleotides introduced a unique molecular identifier onto each TCR beta cDNA molecule. Each sample yielded at least 2.5 million CDR3-containing paired-end reads. All of the RNA was converted into first-strand cDNA using the Mint cDNA synthesis kit, with a TRBC-specific oligonucleotide serving as the primer. Following uracil-DNA glycosylase treatment, a first 18-cycle PCR with universal primers M1SS and BC2_uni_R was performed on all cDNA. The paper's data handling went like this. For normalization, 1 million high-quality reads were randomly selected from each sample, with every read carrying a distinct molecular identifier. Reads sharing molecular identifiers were discarded rather than binned into consensus sequences. CDR3 identification, clonotype clustering and error correction used MiTCR with a Q25 quality threshold and the strictest error-elimination algorithm. A nonparametric unseen species model using Euler transformation provided a lower-bound estimate of total TCR beta diversity. TCRdb reprocessing: public reads trimmed at Q25 with fastp, clones called with MiXCR, in-frame beta chains kept. Every entry covers one CDR3 protein and lists the most common genes and DNA from its rows. TCRdb, not the authors, supplied the V and J calls. For this sample the table gives hundreds of thousands of distinct CDR3 sequences, of which about 61% were detected only once. The top ten clones comprise roughly 25% of the sample.

This clonotype appeared a few times. The antigen it binds to is not known. No base-level quality is on record; no much larger clone is a single base apart. The source of this sequence is a man aged 35 to 55 in good health. The sample taken for sequencing was blood. The chain is made from TRBV12-3 or TRBV12-4 and TRBJ2-7; the D gene is perhaps TRBD1, from 6 matching bases. The sequence in DNA is TGTGCCAGCAGCTTTACAGGGCGCGAGCAGTACTTC. Its protein product is CASSFTGREQYF.